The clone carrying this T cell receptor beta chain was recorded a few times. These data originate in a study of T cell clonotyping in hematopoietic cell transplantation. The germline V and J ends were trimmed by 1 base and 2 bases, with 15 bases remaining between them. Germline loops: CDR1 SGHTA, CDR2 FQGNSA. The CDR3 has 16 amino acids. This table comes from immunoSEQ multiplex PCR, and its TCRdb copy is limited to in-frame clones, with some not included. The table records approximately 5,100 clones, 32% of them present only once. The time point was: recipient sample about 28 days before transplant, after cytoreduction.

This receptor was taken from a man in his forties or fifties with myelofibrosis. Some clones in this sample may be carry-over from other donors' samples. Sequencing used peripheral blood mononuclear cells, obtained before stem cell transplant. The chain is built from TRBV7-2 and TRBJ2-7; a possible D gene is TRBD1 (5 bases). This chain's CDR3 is CASSLVQQVAAYEQYF. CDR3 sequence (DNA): TGTGCCAGCAGCTTAGTCCAACAGGTCGCCGCCTACGAGCAGTACTTC. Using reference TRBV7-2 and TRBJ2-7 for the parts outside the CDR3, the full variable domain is GAGVSQSPSNKVTEKGKDVELRCDPISGHTALYWYRQSLGQGLEFLIYFQGNSAPDKSGLPSDRFSAERTGGSVSTLTIQRTQQEDSAVYLCASSLVQQVAAYEQYFGPGTRLTVT.